Below, 28 T cell receptor beta chains from the same sample are listed, as sequenced in a study of glioma-infiltrating T cells (dated by TCRdb to 2016 to 2017). Instrument used: Illumina MiSeq. The iRepertoire nested amplicon-rescue multiplex PCR (arm-PCR) platform was used to amplify TCR alpha and beta CDR3 regions from RNA. TCRdb handled the public reads itself, with Q25 trimming in fastp and clone calling in MiXCR, and kept productive beta chains. Rows with one shared CDR3 protein collapse into an entry with the most common genes and DNA. The sample records around 350,000 distinct CDR3 sequences, about 40% of which are singletons. Of the sample, around 11% is held by the ten largest clones. The sequencing sample was made of glioma tissue, nonneoplastic brain tissue, or PBMCs (not recorded which). The receptors derive from a human donor with low-grade glioma or glioblastoma, undergoing nonglioma brain surgery, or in good health (not recorded which).

This clonotype has just one count. The chain joins TRBV7-2 to TRBJ2-7, with D possibly TRBD1 on 9 matching bases. The CDR3 is 16 residues long. V was cut by 2 bases and J by 6 bases, with 20 bases left in between. In germline, CDR1 is SGHTA, CDR2 FQGNSA. CDR3 sequence reads: CASSLKSGGTGFEQYF. The CDR3 nucleotides are TGTGCCAGCAGCTTAAAGTCGGGGGGGACAGGGTTCGAGCAGTACTTC.

This clonotype has just a few counts. J is TRBJ1-1 and V is TRBV3-1; D is unresolved. With 7 bases removed from V and 2 bases from J, the gap between germline ends came to 5 bases. This CDR3 is built from 11 residues. Germline V gene lookup returns CDR1 LGHDT and CDR2 YNNKEL (reference sequence). The CDR3 bases are TGTGCCAGCACCGTTAACACTGAAGCTTTCTTT. It codes for CASTVNTEAFF.

The V call is TRBV19, the J call TRBJ1-5, with TRBD1 identical over 8 bases. The CDR3 is made up of 15 amino acids. Germline CDR1 is LNHDA and CDR2 is SQIVND (reference sequence). Trimming at V came to 5 bases and at J to 3 bases, leaving 6 bases not matched to a gene. The CDR3 loop is CASSPGTGINQPQHF. The CDR3 DNA reads TGTGCCAGTAGTCCTGGGACAGGCATCAATCAGCCCCAGCATTTT.

A note on this clonotype: Its ends do not fully match the called genes, so a read error is possible. In DNA, the CDR3 is TGTGCCAGCAGTCCCCCGGGGGTAGGAGAAAGACTGTTTTTT. This codes for CASSPPGVGERLFF. This chain connects TRBV12-3 or TRBV12-4 to TRBJ1-4; possible D gene TRBD1, 5 bases. The CDR3 spans 14 residues.

With regard to this clonotype: A single base separates this from a much larger clone, so it may be a read error. The gene calls are TRBV15 and TRBJ2-1; D gene uncertain. CDR1 and CDR2 from the germline V gene are LNHNV and YYDKDF (reference sequence). The V end was cut by 4 bases, the J end by 5 bases, with 9 bases between. CDR3 length: 13 residues. CDR3 region: CATSKGMNNEQFF. The CDR3 DNA reads as TGTGCCACCAGCAAGGGCATGAACAATGAGCAGTTCTTC.

In its sample, this clonotype was seen a few times. The chain has TRBV20-1 and TRBJ2-3; 9 bases line up with TRBD2. Per germline, CDR1 DFQATT and CDR2 SNEGSKA (reference sequence). The CDR3 spans 13 residues. Here the CDR3 DNA reads TGCAAGGTCGCCACTAGCGGGCGAGATACGCAGTATTTT. This codes for CKVATSGRDTQYF.

As regards this clonotype: A read error is possible here, since a much larger clone lies one base away. Because it lacks the conserved phenylalanine or tryptophan at the end, this CDR3 is likely a read error. V is TRBV4-1 and J is TRBJ2-1; D is uncertain. Trimming left V 0 bases short and J 12 bases short, with 15 bases between. CDR3 length equals 14 residues. Germline V CDR1 and CDR2: MGHRA, YSYEKL. The CDR3 region is CASSQDFTPVMQFL. The CDR3 region has the DNA TGCGCCAGCAGCCAAGATTTTACTCCCGTCATGCAGTTCCTC.

The CDR3 here is CASSPWGEGGTDTQYF. CDR3 bases: TGTGCCAGCAGTCCTTGGGGAGAGGGGGGCACAGATACGCAGTATTTT. V is TRBV2 and J is TRBJ2-3; perhaps TRBD1 as D (6 bases). The germline CDR1 and CDR2 sequences are SNHLY and FYNNEI. Trimming removed 5 bases at V and 1 base at J, with 16 bases between. This CDR3 region has 16 residues.

This chain links TRBV19 with TRBJ1-5; D not resolved. V was pared by 5 bases and J by 1 base, with 18 bases between. CDR1 and CDR2 from the germline V gene are LNHDA and SQIVND (reference sequence). This CDR3 contains 17 residues. The chain's CDR3 is CASSPPAWALSNQPQHF. The CDR3 bases are TGTGCCAGTAGTCCCCCCGCCTGGGCCCTAAGCAATCAGCCCCAGCATTTT.

The rearrangement joins TRBV5-4 to TRBJ2-7, with D hard to call. The germline gives CDR1 SGHNT, CDR2 YYREEE (reference sequence). CDR3 length: 14 residues. V lost 2 bases to trimming and J lost 0 bases, with 9 bases between them. The chain's CDR3 is CASSFGDNSYEQYF. CDR3 nucleotide sequence: TGTGCCAGCAGCTTTGGAGACAACTCCTACGAGCAGTACTTC.

Concerning this clonotype: A clone one base away is much larger, so this may be a read error. The V call is TRBV6-2 or TRBV6-3, the J call TRBJ1-1, with TRBD1 matching 8 bases. The CDR3 is 14 residues long. The V gene's germline CDR1 is MNHEY and CDR2 SVGEGT. CDR3 loop: CASSLTGASTKAFF. CDR3 bases: TGTGCCAGCAGTCTGACAGGGGCGAGCACTAAAGCTTTCTTT.

The chain couples TRBV28 to TRBJ1-3; maybe TRBD1 (5 bases). The germline CDR1 and CDR2 sequences are MDHEN and SYDVKM. Trimming pared 7 bases from V and 3 bases from J, leaving 13 bases between. The CDR3 covers 14 residues. The CDR3 region is CASTMGGIGNTIYF. CDR3 DNA sequence: TGTGCCAGCACCATGGGGGGTATTGGAAACACCATATATTTT.

In its sample, this clonotype was seen once. J is TRBJ2-5 and V is TRBV4-2, with TRBD1 matching over 7 bases. The trim removed 3 bases at V and 5 bases at J, leaving 6 bases unmatched. The length of the CDR3 is 14 residues. Germline values: CDR1 LGHNA, CDR2 YNFKEQ. The chain's CDR3 is CASSQEGTVETQYF. CDR3 DNA sequence: TGTGCCAGCAGCCAGGAAGGGACAGTTGAGACCCAGTACTTC.

As for this clonotype: One base away lies a much larger clone, so this may be a sequencing read error. A read error is likely, as this CDR3 ends without the conserved phenylalanine or tryptophan. The chain uses TRBV6-2 or TRBV6-3 and TRBJ2-1, with 7 bases aligning to TRBD2. Germline assignment: CDR1 MNHEY and CDR2 SVGEGT. V was pared by 5 bases and J by 7 bases, with 8 bases of the junction left unmatched. This CDR3 region has 14 residues. DNA of the CDR3: TGTGCCAGCAGTCCGGGACTATCTACTAATGAGCAGTTCTCC. Translating it yields CASSPGLSTNEQFS.

This clonotype was counted only a few times. V and J are TRBV3-1 and TRBJ1-2; D is undetermined. The CDR3 runs to 13 residues. Trimming cost V 9 bases and J 4 bases, with 15 bases left between them. Germline CDR1 LGHDT, CDR2 YNNKEL (reference sequence). CDR3 coding DNA: TGTGCCAGTGGCTTTGTGGGGTCCTATGGCTACACCTTC. It yields the protein CASGFVGSYGYTF. The whole variable domain, remainder taken from reference TRBV3-1 and TRBJ1-2, is DTAVSQTPKYLVTQMGNDKSIKCEQNLGHDTMYWYKQDSKKFLKIMFSYNNKELIINETVPNRFSPKSPDKAHLNLHINSLELGDSAVYFCASGFVGSYGYTFGSGTRLTVV.

This chain links TRBV7-2 with TRBJ2-3, with 7 bases lining up with TRBD1. Germline-derived CDR1 and CDR2 are SGHTA and FQGNSA. CDR3 length: 12 amino acids. J was trimmed by 14 bases and V by 5 bases; bases with no gene match: 10. DNA of the CDR3: TGTGCCAGCAGCCCGGGACAGACTGCGCCGTATTTT. This sequence encodes CASSPGQTAPYF.

As regards this clonotype: One junction end does not reproduce the germline sequence, and a read error may be involved. This chain joins TRBV7-3 and TRBJ2-1; D ambiguous. This CDR3 has 16 amino acids. Looked up from germline, CDR1 is SGHTA and CDR2 is FQGTGA. The CDR3 reads CPSSSGHTYSYNEQFF. DNA for the CDR3: TGTCCCAGCAGCTCCGGCCATACATACTCCTACAATGAGCAGTTCTTC.

The rearrangement joins TRBV7-2 to TRBJ2-7; D not resolved. V was trimmed by 2 bases and J by 2 bases, leaving 7 bases between them. The germline V gene has CDR1 SGHTA and CDR2 FQGNSA. CDR3 length: 13 residues. The CDR3 reads CASSLQMTYEQYF. The CDR3 DNA follows: TGTGCCAGCAGCTTACAGATGACCTACGAGCAGTACTTC.

This clonotype was seen a single time. The V call is TRBV5-1, the J call TRBJ1-2; the D is unclear. Trimming removed 2 bases from V and 1 base from J, with 12 bases in between. CDR1 and CDR2 from the germline V gene are SGHRS and YFSETQ. This CDR3 spans 15 amino acids. The CDR3 bases are TGCGCCAGCAGCTTCGGCAGGCTCCTTAACTATGGCTACACCTTC. Its protein is CASSFGRLLNYGYTF.

This clonotype was recorded many times. This chain connects TRBV20-1 to TRBJ1-5; no clear D gene. The CDR3 loop spans 12 amino acids. CDR1 and CDR2 from the germline V gene are DFQATT and SNEGSKA (reference sequence). The ends were cut back, 4 bases at V and 12 bases at J, with 16 bases in the middle. The CDR3 loop reads CSANDQFTFQHF. In DNA, the CDR3 is TGCAGTGCTAACGATCAGTTTACCTTCCAGCATTTT.

Points on this clonotype: This may be a read error, as it is one base from a much larger clone. This sequence joins TRBV28 and TRBJ2-7; D possibly matches TRBD1 or TRBD2 (5 bases each). Germline V gives CDR1 MDHEN, CDR2 SYDVKM. The CDR3 consists of 14 residues. DNA of the CDR3: TGTGCCAGCAGTGCATCAGGGCGAGGGCACGAGAAGTACTTC. Protein sequence: CASSASGRGHEKYF.

This rearrangement joins TRBV5-1 to TRBJ2-7, with 8 bases that match TRBD1. The V and J ends lost 1 base and 5 bases, in that order; junction bases with no gene match: 8. The CDR3 is 15 residues long. Germline V gene sequence: CDR1 SGHRS, CDR2 YFSETQ. The CDR3 DNA follows: TGCGCCAGCAGCTTGCGGCAGGGGGCGAGGGACGAGCAGTACTTC. It specifies CASSLRQGARDEQYF.

This clonotype has ten or more counts. This sequence joins TRBV27 and TRBJ2-4; the match to TRBD1 covers 7 bases. With V trimmed by 4 bases and J by 2 bases, 2 bases remained unmatched. CDR3 length: 14 amino acids. The germline V gene encodes CDR1 MNHEY and CDR2 SMNVEV (reference sequence). This CDR3 is CASSWDSSKNIQYF. The DNA of the CDR3 is TGTGCCAGCAGTTGGGACAGCTCCAAAAACATTCAGTACTTC.

This clonotype was counted many times. V is TRBV7-2 and J is TRBJ1-1, with D possibly being TRBD1 (6 bases). Trimming shortened V by 0 bases and J by 7 bases, and 18 bases separated the two germline ends. CDR1 and CDR2 (germline): SGHTA, FQGNSA. The CDR3 contains 16 residues. CDR3 sequence: CASSLAMRGARIEAFF. CDR3 DNA sequence: TGTGCCAGCAGCTTAGCAATGCGGGGGGCGCGGATTGAAGCTTTCTTT. Drawing the rest from reference TRBV7-2 and TRBJ1-1, the complete variable domain is GAGVSQSPSNKVTEKGKDVELRCDPISGHTALYWYRQSLGQGLEFLIYFQGNSAPDKSGLPSDRFSAERTGGSVSTLTIQRTQQEDSAVYLCASSLAMRGARIEAFFGQGTRLTVV.

This clonotype turned up a few times. The rearrangement joins TRBV4-3 to TRBJ1-3, with no clear D. Germline CDR1 is LGHNA and CDR2 is YSLEER. Trimming removed 4 bases from V and 3 bases from J, with 10 bases in between. The CDR3 consists of 14 residues. CDR3 sequence reads: CASSLDTNGNTIYF. The CDR3 nucleotides read TGCGCCAGCAGCCTTGACACCAATGGAAACACCATATATTTT.

Notes on this clonotype: This may come from a read error, since a much larger clone is one base off. V usage is TRBV27 and J usage is TRBJ2-1, with 13 positions matching TRBD2. The J call is in doubt because the DNA end fits TRBJ2-7 better. The CDR3 loop spans 15 amino acids. The germline CDR1 and CDR2 sequences are MNHEY and SMNVEV (reference sequence). The CDR3 region is CASSSGLAGANEQYF. The CDR3, as DNA: TGTGCCAGCAGTTCAGGACTAGCGGGAGCGAATGAGCAGTACTTC.

This clonotype was counted at least ten times. This chain links TRBV28 with TRBJ1-4; D is uncertain. CDR3 length: 14 residues. Trimming took 5 bases from V and 3 from J, leaving 10 bases between them. Germline CDR1 MDHEN, CDR2 SYDVKM. CDR3 sequence (DNA): TGTGCCAGCAGTCGGTGGGATCCTAATGAAAAACTGTTTTTT. Translated: CASSRWDPNEKLFF.

This clonotype was counted many times. This rearrangement joins TRBV20-1 to TRBJ2-3; D gene uncertain. There are 12 residues in the CDR3. Germline values: CDR1 DFQATT, CDR2 SNEGSKA (reference sequence). Deletions cut 3 bases from V and 2 bases from J, with 6 bases between. The CDR3 DNA follows: TGCAGTGCTAGTATCTACACAGATACGCAGTATTTT. It is translated as CSASIYTDTQYF.